Presented here are 20 T cell receptor beta chains from one specimen sequenced in a study of shared clonotypes between healthy human individuals. Sequencing used immunoSEQ multiplex PCR; TCRdb keeps in-frame clones, though not all of them. The sample includes over a million clones, around three quarters of them seen just once. The sample taken for sequencing was memory CD4+ T cells from PBMCs. Sample subset: CD45RA-negative fraction. These receptors all come from a man aged 18 to 30 in good health. Some clones in this sample may be carry-over from other donors' samples.

CDR3 protein: CSVGQLGPGTQYF. The CDR3 DNA reads as TGCAGCGTTGGACAGCTTGGCCCCGGGACCCAGTACTTC. The chain carries TRBV29-1 and TRBJ2-5; possibly TRBD1 for D (5 bases). Germline V gives CDR1 SQVTM, CDR2 ANQGSEA. Trimming removed 4 bases at V and 7 bases at J, with 16 bases between. The CDR3 spans 13 residues.

To note about this clone: Since a much larger clone is just one base distant, this may be a read error. V gene TRBV7-2 combines with J gene TRBJ2-3; perhaps D is TRBD1 or TRBD2 (5 bases each). This CDR3 is 13 amino acids long. In germline, CDR1 is SGHTA, CDR2 FQGNSA. The V end was cut by 4 bases, the J end by 0 bases, with 5 bases between. The DNA for the CDR3 is TGTGCCAGCAGCTGGGACAGCACAGATACGCAGTATTTT. It codes for CASSWDSTDTQYF.

The chain links TRBV4-3 to TRBJ2-7; 10 nucleotides agree with TRBD2. Germline loops: CDR1 LGHNA, CDR2 YSLEER. The CDR3 is 16 amino acids. The trim removed 0 bases at V and 9 bases at J, leaving 11 bases unmatched. CDR3 coding DNA: TGCGCCAGCAGCCAAGAGATCGAGCGGGAGGGCGGAGGGCAGTACTTC. It specifies CASSQEIEREGGGQYF.

The chain employs TRBV5-1 and TRBJ2-5; D gene uncertain. CDR1 and CDR2 from the germline V gene are SGHRS and YFSETQ. This CDR3 is built from 13 residues. Between the trimmed V and J ends, which lost 0 bases and 3 bases, there was a span of 6 bases. The CDR3 spells CASSLEREETQYF. In DNA, the CDR3 is TGCGCCAGCAGCTTGGAACGGGAAGAGACCCAGTACTTC.

The chain joins TRBV5-1 to TRBJ2-1; 9 bases line up with TRBD1. Germline CDR1 SGHRS, CDR2 YFSETQ. The CDR3 is 14 amino acids. V dropped 4 bases and J dropped 5; count of bases not matched to a gene: 4. CDR3 bases: TGCGCCAGCAGCATAGGGACAGGGAACAATGAGCAGTTCTTC. This codes for CASSIGTGNNEQFF.

The genes are TRBV18 and TRBJ1-1, with D unresolved. The CDR3 is 12 residues long. V lost 4 bases to trimming and J lost 6 bases, with 9 bases between them. Germline-derived CDR1 and CDR2 are KGHSH and LQKENI. The CDR3 protein is CASSQGGAEAFF. CDR3 DNA sequence: TGTGCCAGCTCACAGGGTGGCGCTGAAGCTTTCTTT. Full variable domain (remainder filled in from reference TRBV18 and TRBJ1-1): NAGVMQNPRHLVRRRGQEARLRCSPMKGHSHVYWYRQLPEEGLKFMVYLQKENIIDESGMPKERFSAEFPKEGPSILRIQQVVRGDSAAYFCASSQGGAEAFFGQGTRLTVV.

The chain has TRBV28 and TRBJ2-5; either TRBD1 or TRBD2 may fit D (6 bases each). The CDR3 spans 13 residues. Trimming shortened V by 8 bases and J by 5 bases, and 15 bases separated the two germline ends. From germline, CDR1 is MDHEN and CDR2 SYDVKM. The CDR3, as DNA: TGTGCCAGCCGTAGGATGGGGGGCGAGACCCAGTACTTC. Translation: CASRRMGGETQYF.

V and J are TRBV11-2 and TRBJ2-2; tentatively, D is TRBD1 or TRBD2 (6 bases each). Per the germline V gene, CDR1 is SGHAT and CDR2 is FQNNGV. This CDR3 comprises 16 residues. V shed 2 bases and J shed 4 bases, with 14 bases lying between them. The CDR3 DNA reads as TGTGCCAGCAGCTTAATTTCGGGGGCTTCCACCGGGGAGCTGTTTTTT. Protein product: CASSLISGASTGELFF.

The V gene is TRBV7-9, the J gene TRBJ2-1, with 7 bases identical to TRBD2. Germline CDR1 SEHNR, CDR2 FQNEAQ (reference sequence). This CDR3 contains 14 residues. V dropped 6 bases and J dropped 5; count of bases not matched to a gene: 7. The CDR3 loop is CASRGLGSDNEQFF. The CDR3 DNA reads TGTGCCAGCAGAGGACTAGGGAGCGACAATGAGCAGTTCTTC.

CDR3: CASSLAGTGDTGELFF. The CDR3 nucleotides are TGTGCCAGCAGCTTGGCCGGGACAGGGGACACCGGGGAGCTGTTTTTT. The chain couples TRBV5-4 to TRBJ2-2; TRBD1 aligns across 10 bases. With 0 bases clipped from V and 3 bases from J, the junction kept 2 bases outside the gene matches. In germline, CDR1 is SGHNT, CDR2 YYREEE (reference sequence). The CDR3 is made up of 16 amino acids.

In this sample, this clone turned up many times. This chain joins TRBV5-8 and TRBJ2-2; possible D gene TRBD2, 6 bases. Trimming removed 2 bases from V and 6 bases from J, with 14 bases in between. CDR3 length equals 15 residues. The V gene's germline CDR1 is SGHTS and CDR2 YDEGEE. The CDR3, as DNA: TGTGCCAGCAGCTTTCGGAGGGATATGGCCGGGGAGCTGTTTTTT. Translating it yields CASSFRRDMAGELFF.

V gene TRBV30 combines with J gene TRBJ1-5; no reliable D call. The ends were cut back, 1 base at V and 5 bases at J, with 9 bases in the middle. This CDR3 spans 13 amino acids. Germline CDR1 reads GTSNPN; CDR2 reads SVGIG (reference sequence). CDR3 sequence: CAWSDLPDQPQHF. For the CDR3, the DNA is TGTGCCTGGAGTGACTTACCCGATCAGCCCCAGCATTTT. The whole variable domain, filled in from reference TRBV30 and TRBJ1-5, reads SQTIHQWPATLVQPVGSPLSLECTVEGTSNPNLYWYRQAAGRGLQLLFYSVGIGQISSEVPQNLSASRPQDRQFILSSKKLLLSDSGFYLCAWSDLPDQPQHFGDGTRLSIL.

The V call is TRBV7-9, the J call TRBJ1-4, with 7 bases aligning to TRBD1. The CDR3 loop spans 14 amino acids. V gave up 4 bases and J gave up 5 bases; unmatched junction bases: 4. Per germline, CDR1 SEHNR and CDR2 FQNEAQ (reference sequence). The CDR3 DNA reads TGTGCCAGCAGCTCAAGGGGACAGAATGAAAAACTGTTTTTT. Its protein is CASSSRGQNEKLFF.

The rearrangement uses TRBV4-1 and TRBJ2-7; 9 bases line up with TRBD2. The CDR3 contains 16 residues. Germline V gives CDR1 MGHRA, CDR2 YSYEKL. After removal of 1 base from V and 2 bases from J, the junction contained 6 bases not matched to a gene. The CDR3 here is CASSQGEAGGTYEQYF. The CDR3 bases are TGCGCCAGCAGCCAAGGAGAAGCGGGAGGCACCTACGAGCAGTACTTC.

The chain combines TRBV19 with TRBJ1-2, with 12 positions matching TRBD1. This CDR3 comprises 15 residues. The germline V gene encodes CDR1 LNHDA and CDR2 SQIVND (reference sequence). The J segment lost 6 bases and the V segment lost 6 bases, leaving 8 bases of the junction unmatched. CDR3 loop: CASRMSGTGGHGYTF. CDR3 sequence (DNA): TGTGCCAGTAGAATGAGTGGGACAGGGGGCCATGGCTACACCTTC.

The chain uses TRBV10-3 and TRBJ2-3, with 12 positions matching TRBD1. This CDR3 is built from 18 residues. V was pared by 0 bases and J by 1 base, with 5 bases of the junction left unmatched. CDR1 is ENHRY, CDR2 SYGVKD, per germline. CDR3 bases: TGTGCCATCAGTGAGTCCGGGACAGGGGGCAAAGGCACAGATACGCAGTATTTT. As protein: CAISESGTGGKGTDTQYF.

Points on this clone: Given a much more abundant clone one base away, this may be a read error. The chain joins TRBV6-5 to TRBJ1-2; 8 bases line up with TRBD1. Trimming at V came to 2 bases and at J to 7 bases, leaving 3 bases not matched to a gene. Germline loops: CDR1 MNHEY, CDR2 SVGAGI. This CDR3 region has 13 residues. In DNA form, the CDR3 reads TGTGCCAGCAGTTACGACAGGGGCGGTGGCTACACCTTC. Translation gives CASSYDRGGGYTF.

On this clone: Only one base separates this from a far larger clonotype, so it likely reflects a read error. This sample also contains other DNA sequences that code for the same CDR3. The V call is TRBV30, the J call TRBJ2-5; TRBD1 might be the D (5 bases). The DNA end is more similar to TRBJ2-7, so the J call may be wrong. CDR1 and CDR2 (germline): GTSNPN, SVGIG (reference sequence). This CDR3 contains 11 residues. The CDR3 reads CAWRDTYEQYF. Written as DNA, the CDR3 is TGTGCCTGGAGGGACACCTACGAGCAGTACTTC.

The chain employs TRBV12-5 and TRBJ2-1; D remains ambiguous. Germline CDR1 reads LGHNT; CDR2 reads FRNRAP. The V end lost 2 bases, the J end lost 10 bases, and 6 bases lay between the germline ends. The CDR3 spans 11 residues. CDR3 sequence (DNA): TGTGCTAGTGGTTTGAGCGAGGAGCAGTTCTTC. It codes for CASGLSEEQFF.

This clone was counted ten times or more. CDR3 bases: TGTGCCACCAGCAGAGACGACGGACCTCGCTATGGCTACACCTTC. Encoded protein: CATSRDDGPRYGYTF. This chain links TRBV15 with TRBJ1-2; D is uncertain. Germline CDR1 reads LNHNV; CDR2 reads YYDKDF (reference sequence). V was shortened by 0 bases and J by 4 bases, with 12 bases between the two germline ends. The CDR3 has 15 residues.